This paragraph reports one T cell receptor (beta chain). The antigen remains unidentified. The sample comes from a study of molecular identifiers for immune sequencing clone quantification. Study-wide results and limits: Sizes of highly expanded clones could be underestimated through identical TCRs sharing a barcode. Jurkat TCR RNA that was spiked in from one cell was reportedly detectable among 950,000 to 1,000,000 naive cells.

For naive CD8 T cells, sorting used the CD8+CD4-CCR7+CD45RA+ phenotype. Libraries of bulk TCR were made by previously described methods (with listed TCR primers). TCRdb processed the PCR reads anew with MiXCR; each CDR3 protein has one entry. This sample has 250,000 to 350,000 distinct CDR3 sequences, with 20% to 25% found just once. V lost 0 bases and J lost 5; bases outside the gene matches: 11. From germline, CDR1 is MGHRA and CDR2 YSYEKL. CDR3 size: 17 residues. The genes are TRBV4-1 and TRBJ2-5; 8 nucleotides agree with TRBD1. Sequencing used naive CD8+ T cells from blood, with Jurkat cell RNA spiked in. The subset here: FACS-sorted CD8+CD4-CCR7+CD45RA+ naive T cells. The origin of this receptor is a human donor in good health. Some libraries in this study had Jurkat cell RNA spiked in. CDR3 DNA: TGCGCCAGCAGCCAAGAGCCCCTGGGTCAGGGGGCGGAGACCCAGTACTTC. Protein sequence: CASSQEPLGQGAETQYF.